Listed below are T cell receptor beta chains from one sample, sequenced in a study of T-cell reconstitution after alpha-beta-depleted transplantation in children. Each CDR3 protein gets one entry after TCRdb re-called the PCR reads with MiXCR. The sample has 350,000 to 500,000 distinct CDR3 sequences, roughly 44% seen once. Sequenced material: PBMCs, taken before TCRalphabeta/CD19-depleted stem cell transplant. The receptors derive from a girl aged 2-10 years with aplastic anemia, due to receive a stem cell transplant. CDR3s include the opening cysteine and the closing phenylalanine or tryptophan. The D gene is left open where the match is weak. Some rows mark clone size as missing; the rest say once, few, many or name a class of expanded clone.

cdr3_aa cdr3_nt d_call clone_size j_call v_call
CASRLTGVGAQPQHF TGTGCCAGCAGACTAACAGGGGTAGGGGCTCAGCCCCAGCATTTT TRBD1 many TRBJ1-5 TRBV12-3/TRBV12-4
CSASWDTQYF TGCAGTGCTAGTTGGGATACGCAGTATTTT . . TRBJ2-3 TRBV20-1
CATSPQAPFQYQETQYF TGTGCCACCAGCCCCCAGGCGCCTTTCCAGTACCAAGAGACCCAGTACTTC . few TRBJ2-5 TRBV15
CARRQSAGGSSGANVLTF TGTGCCCGCAGGCAGTCGGCAGGGGGCAGCTCTGGGGCCAACGTCCTGACTTTC TRBD1 . TRBJ2-6 TRBV12-3/TRBV12-4
CASSYTGPYTDTQYF TGTGCCAGCAGTTACACAGGGCCCTACACAGATACGCAGTATTTT . . TRBJ2-3 TRBV6-5
CASSFAGSGELFF TGTGCCAGCAGTTTTGCCGGGAGCGGGGAGCTGTTTTTT . once TRBJ2-2 TRBV27
CASSGGDNQPQHF TGCGCCAGCAGTGGGGGGGACAATCAGCCCCAGCATTTT . . TRBJ1-5 TRBV5-1
CASSFELAGGTEQFF TGTGCCAGCAGTTTTGAACTAGCGGGAGGGACTGAGCAGTTCTTC TRBD2 few TRBJ2-1 TRBV12-3/TRBV12-4
CASSQMSRSVGYTF TGTGCCAGCAGCCAAATGAGCAGGTCTGTTGGCTACACCTTC . . TRBJ1-2 TRBV3-1
CASSYFGRTAGEQYF TGTGCCAGCAGCTACTTCGGACGCACTGCTGGGGAGCAGTACTTC . many TRBJ2-7 TRBV6-5
CASSFVGVAKNIQYF TGTGCCAGCAGTTTCGTAGGGGTAGCCAAAAACATTCAGTACTTC . many TRBJ2-4 TRBV12-3/TRBV12-4
CSVEGGASNAYEQYF TGCAGCGTTGAGGGGGGCGCCAGTAATGCCTACGAGCAGTACTTC . few TRBJ2-7 TRBV29-1
CASPPGTMNTEAFF TGTGCCAGCCCCCCCGGTACTATGAACACTGAAGCTTTCTTT . . TRBJ1-1 TRBV28
CASSWDRGGQPQHF TGTGCCAGCAGTTGGGACAGGGGCGGGCAGCCCCAGCATTTT TRBD1 . TRBJ1-5 TRBV6-5
CASSWAGQGNYNEQFF TGTGCCAGCAGTTGGGCCGGACAGGGAAACTACAATGAGCAGTTCTTC TRBD1 . TRBJ2-1 TRBV6-5
CASSPLAGVHNEQFF TGTGCCAGCAGCCCACTAGCGGGAGTTCACAATGAGCAGTTCTTC TRBD2 few TRBJ2-1 TRBV3-1
CASSPLLGVDTQYF TGTGCCAGCAGTCCCCTCCTTGGGGTCGATACGCAGTATTTT . once TRBJ2-3 TRBV6-1
CASSFRNQETQYF TGTGCCAGCAGTTTCCGAAACCAAGAGACCCAGTACTTC . . TRBJ2-5 TRBV28
CASSQVVSRYNEQFF TGTGCCAGCAGCCAAGTCGTTTCGAGGTACAATGAGCAGTTCTTC . . TRBJ2-1 TRBV14
CASSLPLAVANTGELFF TGCGCCAGCAGTCTTCCTCTAGCGGTTGCGAACACCGGGGAGCTGTTTTTT TRBD2 . TRBJ2-2 TRBV5-1
CASTLNKGQGGHGYTF TGTGCCAGCACCTTGAATAAGGGACAGGGCGGCCATGGCTACACCTTC TRBD1 . TRBJ1-2 TRBV9
CATSRHTSGSIETQYF TGTGCCACCAGCAGACACACTAGCGGGAGTATAGAGACCCAGTACTTC TRBD2 many TRBJ2-5 TRBV15
CASTGLSEDEQYF TGCGCCAGCACGGGTCTTTCGGAGGACGAGCAGTACTTC . . TRBJ2-7 TRBV5-1
CASSPGLAGGEETQYF TGCGCCAGCAGCCCGGGACTAGCGGGGGGCGAAGAGACCCAGTACTTC TRBD2 once TRBJ2-5 TRBV4-1
CASMDGGYGYTF TGTGCCAGTATGGACGGAGGATATGGCTACACCTTC . . TRBJ1-2 TRBV12-3/TRBV12-4
CSAPISEAQFF TGCAGTGCTCCCATTTCGGAGGCGCAGTTCTTC . few TRBJ2-1 TRBV20-1
CSVGLATSTDTQYF TGCAGCGTTGGGCTAGCAACTAGCACAGATACGCAGTATTTT . once TRBJ2-3 TRBV29-1
CSARSAGGHQYTQYF TGCAGTGCTAGATCAGCAGGGGGACACCAGTATACGCAGTATTTT TRBD1 . TRBJ2-3 TRBV20-1
CASSQPSGLTYEQYF TGCGCCAGCAGCCAACCCAGCGGGCTGACCTACGAGCAGTACTTC . many TRBJ2-7 TRBV4-3
CASSPPPGREYGYTF TGTGCCAGCAGTCCCCCCCCGGGGAGGGAATATGGCTACACCTTC . . TRBJ1-2 TRBV12-3/TRBV12-4
CASSYPQGSLDDEQYF TGTGCCAGCAGCTACCCACAGGGTAGTCTGGACGACGAGCAGTACTTC . many TRBJ2-7 TRBV7-2
CASSRGLQQETQYF TGTGCCAGCAGCCGTGGGCTCCAACAAGAGACCCAGTACTTC . . TRBJ2-5 TRBV5-5
CAITYGGGPTDTQYF TGTGCCATCACATACGGGGGGGGACCGACAGATACGCAGTATTTT TRBD2 few TRBJ2-3 TRBV10-3
CASSLSGPYGYTF TGTGCCAGCAGCTTATCAGGGCCCTATGGCTACACCTTC . once TRBJ1-2 TRBV7-2
CASSSTGGWQPQHF TGTGCCAGCAGCTCTACAGGGGGCTGGCAGCCCCAGCATTTT TRBD1 . TRBJ1-5 TRBV7-9
CASSQFAGEQYF TGTGCCAGCAGCCAATTCGCGGGCGAGCAGTACTTC . . TRBJ2-7 TRBV7-9
CASSLARDSGRGAEQYF TGTGCCAGCAGCTTAGCGCGCGATAGCGGGAGAGGTGCCGAGCAGTACTTC TRBD2 few TRBJ2-7 TRBV7-9
CASKRDRGGYNEQFF TGTGCCAGCAAACGGGACAGGGGGGGCTACAATGAGCAGTTCTTC TRBD1 . TRBJ2-1 TRBV7-2
CSARTSGFYEQYF TGCAGTGCCCGGACTAGCGGATTCTACGAGCAGTACTTC TRBD2 . TRBJ2-7 TRBV20-1